This entry concerns a single T cell receptor (beta chain). Antigen specificity is unknown. The protocol was immunoSEQ multiplex PCR, while the TCRdb copy is restricted to in-frame clones and leaves out a portion. The sample has almost 750,000 clones; roughly 72% are singletons. This sample is drawn from a study of shared clonotypes between healthy human individuals. General study findings and limits: Naive subsets usually exceeded memory subsets in estimated richness.

The material sequenced was memory CD4+ T cells sorted from blood. Subset in this sample: CD45RA-negative fraction. The receptor was isolated from a woman under 40 in good health.

The CDR3 spells CASSLHTSGNEQFF. CDR3 DNA: TGCGCCAGCAGCTTGCATACTAGCGGGAATGAGCAGTTCTTC. The chain uses TRBV5-1 and TRBJ2-1; 9 positions match TRBD2. V shed 1 base and J 7 bases; nucleotides not matched to a gene: 3. CDR1 SGHRS and CDR2 YFSETQ come from the germline V gene. This CDR3 spans 14 amino acids.